This TCR beta chain was found in a study of radiotherapy plus CTLA-4 blockade in lung cancer (dated by TCRdb to the late 2010s). About the investigation overall: Among enrolled patients, about 19% had an objective response and around 33% reached disease control.

With respect to this clone: Its antigen specificity is not known. No base qualities exist here, and no much larger clone lies one base off it.

Library construction relied on the immunoSEQ multiplex PCR assay. TCRdb limited this immuneACCESS table to in-frame rearrangements with V and J called. A share of clones is missing; checked studies link under half to unresolved V genes, and the rest is unexplained. The sample yields 70,000 to 90,000 clones; roughly three quarters were counted once. Together, the top ten hold about 6.7% of the sample. Results the study describes overall, beyond this receptor: The strongest predictors of response were reported to be early dynamic shifts in blood T cell clones along with a rise in serum interferon-beta following radiation. After treatment with radiotherapy and ipilimumab, TCR clones that came from tumors expanded in the peripheral blood.

Spanning cysteine to phenylalanine, the CDR3 consists of 13 amino acids. Just CDR3 DNA is preserved here, 39 bases in frame from base 1. The germline V gene (reference sequence) provides CDR1 SEHNR and CDR2 FQNEAQ. Trimming costs V 3 bases and J 4 bases, and their ends lie 6 bases apart. Focal radiation therapy combined with CTLA-4 blockade (ipilimumab) was tested in patients with chemo-refractory metastatic non-small-cell lung cancer. The receptor comes from a human donor with non-small cell lung cancer who had a complete response to radiotherapy plus ipilimumab. Sequencing was performed on peripheral blood, taken from a patient treated with radiotherapy plus ipilimumab. The rearrangement joined TRBV7-9 to TRBJ2-2, with the identity of the D gene unclear. Here is the DNA: TGTGCCAGCAGCTTGGGGTCCACCGGGGAGCTGTTTTTT. This translates into CASSLGSTGELFF.